This T cell receptor (beta chain) was identified during a study of T-cell reconstitution after alpha-beta-depleted transplantation in children (dated by TCRdb to 2016 to 2017). General notes on the study: The study quantitatively tracked T-cell immune reconstitution after TCRalphabeta/CD19-depleted allogeneic hematopoietic cell transplantation in children using TCR repertoire profiling. What the study reported, not specific to this receptor: Over subsequent months, a decline in hyperexpanded clone frequencies was noted, and after one year, T-cell counts and TCRbeta diversity were mostly ascribed to newly produced T cells. About two months after transplant, the apparently early recovery of alphabetaT-cell counts reportedly depended on just several hundred clones that had expanded rapidly and came from non-depleted graft cells. The high TCRbeta diversity at day 60 in some patients was ascribed to recipient T cells and intrathymic progenitors that had survived conditioning.

The meaning of the sample's treatment or condition label: allogeneic hematopoietic cell transplantation with graft depleted of TCRalphabeta T cells and CD19 B cells. Transplant recipients were children who received TCRalphabeta/CD19-depleted allogeneic hematopoietic cell grafts. A word on this clonotype: Its antigen target is currently unknown. No per-base quality is available; no much larger clone lies one base away.

Library preparation was by PCR. Sequenced using an Illumina HiSeq 2500. To normalize quantification of the TCRbeta repertoire, the TCR libraries were built with molecular barcoding that relied on unique molecular identifiers. TCRdb redid the processing of the public reads, applying fastp at Q25 and MiXCR, and retained in-frame beta chains. Each record represents a unique CDR3 protein, reported with the most common genes and DNA among its rows. The sample profile shows 300,000 or so distinct CDR3 sequences; roughly 25% of them were found once. The ten most abundant clones make up 9.5% to 13% of the sample. The sample here was PBMCs, mostly from graft donor cells, taken 180 days after TCRalphabeta/CD19-depleted stem cell transplant. The sequence derives from a male patient younger than 18 who had a stem cell transplant for acute lymphoblastic leukemia, so the T cells may come from the graft donor.

The CDR3 protein: CASSKGGGRNTEAFF. The bases read TGTGCCAGCAGCAAAGGCGGGGGCCGGAACACTGAAGCTTTCTTT. The chain is made from TRBV9 and TRBJ1-1; TRBD1 might be the D gene, on 6 matching bases. Cut back by 4 bases and 1 base, the V and J ends lie 14 bases apart. From cysteine to phenylalanine, the CDR3 is 15 amino acids long. CDR3 DNA is the only sequence kept; it has 45 bases, read in frame from the first base. CDR1 and CDR2 were assigned from the germline V gene as SGDLS and YYNGEE.